This T cell receptor beta chain was sequenced during a study of T cells in Graves' hyperthyroidism and ophthalmopathy. Isolation of PBMCs was performed on 10 ml fresh peripheral blood. This clonotype was found many times. Amplified regions were TCR beta CDR3 sequences from RNA transcripts. Primed by the HTBI set, a first-round RT-PCR was run on the TCR CDR3. TCRdb itself ran the multiplex PCR reads through MiXCR, one entry per CDR3 protein. The sample has a few hundred thousand distinct CDR3 sequences; about 15% are singletons. The CDR3 extends over 15 amino acids. The germline gives CDR1 MNHEY, CDR2 SMNVEV (reference sequence). The V and J ends lost 2 bases and 5 bases respectively, with 13 bases between them.

Sequenced: blood. The chain uses TRBV27 and TRBJ2-1; D call uncertain. This TCR was sampled from a woman in her 30s with Graves' ophthalmopathy. CDR3 amino acids: CASSLTPQINNEQFF. CDR3 DNA: TGTGCCAGCAGTTTAACCCCACAGATTAACAATGAGCAGTTCTTC.